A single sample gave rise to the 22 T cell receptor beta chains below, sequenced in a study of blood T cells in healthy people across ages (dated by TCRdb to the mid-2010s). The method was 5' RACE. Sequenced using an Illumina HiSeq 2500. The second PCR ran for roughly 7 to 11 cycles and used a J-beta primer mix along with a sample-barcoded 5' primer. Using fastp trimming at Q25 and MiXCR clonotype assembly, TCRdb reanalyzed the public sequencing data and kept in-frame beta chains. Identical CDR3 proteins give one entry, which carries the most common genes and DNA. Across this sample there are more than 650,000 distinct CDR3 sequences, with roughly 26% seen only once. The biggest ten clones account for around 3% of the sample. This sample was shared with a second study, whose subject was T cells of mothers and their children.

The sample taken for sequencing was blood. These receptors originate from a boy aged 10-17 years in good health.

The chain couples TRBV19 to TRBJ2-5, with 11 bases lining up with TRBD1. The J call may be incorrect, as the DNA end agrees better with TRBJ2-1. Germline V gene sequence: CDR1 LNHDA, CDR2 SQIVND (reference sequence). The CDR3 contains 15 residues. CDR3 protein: CASSARDRGGNEQFF. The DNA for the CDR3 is TGTGCCAGTAGCGCCCGGGACAGGGGGGGGAATGAGCAGTTCTTC.

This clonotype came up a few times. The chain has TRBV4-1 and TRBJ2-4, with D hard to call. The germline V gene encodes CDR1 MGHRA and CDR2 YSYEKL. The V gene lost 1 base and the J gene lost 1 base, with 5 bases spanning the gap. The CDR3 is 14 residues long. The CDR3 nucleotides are TGCGCCAGCAGCCAAGTCCAGGCCAAAAACATTCAGTACTTC. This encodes CASSQVQAKNIQYF.

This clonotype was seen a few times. The DNA for the CDR3 is TGTGCCATCAGTGAGCCCTATCAGGGGGAGTCCTACAATGAGCAGTTCTTC. As protein: CAISEPYQGESYNEQFF. V and J are TRBV10-3 and TRBJ2-1; 7 nucleotides match TRBD1. This CDR3 has 17 residues. Trimming removed 2 bases from V and 1 base from J; junction bases left unmatched: 8. Germline V CDR1 and CDR2: ENHRY, SYGVKD.

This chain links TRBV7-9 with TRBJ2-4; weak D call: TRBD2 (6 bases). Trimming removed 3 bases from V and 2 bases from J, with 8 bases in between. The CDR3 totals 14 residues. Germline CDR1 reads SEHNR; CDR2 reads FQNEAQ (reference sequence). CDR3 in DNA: TGTGCCAGCAGCTTTGGGGACTCCAAAAACATTCAGTACTTC. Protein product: CASSFGDSKNIQYF. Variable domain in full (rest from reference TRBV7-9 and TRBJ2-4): DTGVSQNPRHKITKRGQNVTFRCDPISEHNRLYWYRQTLGQGPEFLTYFQNEAQLEKSRLLSDRFSAERPKGSFSTLEIQRTEQGDSAMYLCASSFGDSKNIQYFGAGTRLSVL.

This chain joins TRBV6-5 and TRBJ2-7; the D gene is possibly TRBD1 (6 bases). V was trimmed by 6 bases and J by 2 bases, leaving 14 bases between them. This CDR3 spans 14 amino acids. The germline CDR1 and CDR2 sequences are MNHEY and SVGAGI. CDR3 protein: CASREDRSTYEQYF. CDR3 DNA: TGTGCCAGCAGAGAAGACAGGAGTACCTACGAGCAGTACTTC.

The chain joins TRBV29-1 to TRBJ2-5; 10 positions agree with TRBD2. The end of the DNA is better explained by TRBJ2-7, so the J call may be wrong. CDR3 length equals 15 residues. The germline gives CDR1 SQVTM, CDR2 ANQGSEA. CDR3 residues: CSVDGLAGDSYEQYF. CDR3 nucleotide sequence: TGCAGCGTGGACGGCCTAGCGGGGGACTCCTACGAGCAGTACTTC.

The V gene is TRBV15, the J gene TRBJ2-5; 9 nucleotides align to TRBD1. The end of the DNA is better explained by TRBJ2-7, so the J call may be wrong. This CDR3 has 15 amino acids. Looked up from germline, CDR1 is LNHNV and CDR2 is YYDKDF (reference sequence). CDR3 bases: TGTGCCACCAGCTTCCCGGGACAGGGAGTCTACGAGCAGTACTTC. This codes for CATSFPGQGVYEQYF.

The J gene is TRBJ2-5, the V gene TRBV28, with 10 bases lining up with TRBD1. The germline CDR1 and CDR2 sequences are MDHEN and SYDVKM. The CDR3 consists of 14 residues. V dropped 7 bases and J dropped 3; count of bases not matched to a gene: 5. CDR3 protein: CASIETGGEETQYF. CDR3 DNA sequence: TGTGCCAGCATCGAGACAGGGGGCGAAGAGACCCAGTACTTC.

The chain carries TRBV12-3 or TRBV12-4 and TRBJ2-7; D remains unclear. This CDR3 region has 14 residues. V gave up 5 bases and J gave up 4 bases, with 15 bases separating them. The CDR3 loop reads CASSPSDLGYEQYV. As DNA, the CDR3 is TGTGCCAGCAGTCCTTCCGACTTGGGGTACGAGCAGTACGTC.

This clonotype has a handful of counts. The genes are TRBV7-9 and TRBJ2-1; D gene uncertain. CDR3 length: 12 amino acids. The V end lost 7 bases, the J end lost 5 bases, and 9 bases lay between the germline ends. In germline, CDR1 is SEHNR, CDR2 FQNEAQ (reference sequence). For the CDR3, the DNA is TGTGCCAGCACCTTTGGGGACAATGAGCAGTTCTTC. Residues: CASTFGDNEQFF.

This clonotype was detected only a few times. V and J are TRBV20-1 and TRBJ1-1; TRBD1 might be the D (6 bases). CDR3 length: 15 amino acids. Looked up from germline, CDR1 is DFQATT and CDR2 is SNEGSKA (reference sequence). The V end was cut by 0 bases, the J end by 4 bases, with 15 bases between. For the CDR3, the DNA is TGCAGTGCTAGAGACCTCCCAGGGGCAGGCACTGAAGCTTTCTTT. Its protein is CSARDLPGAGTEAFF.

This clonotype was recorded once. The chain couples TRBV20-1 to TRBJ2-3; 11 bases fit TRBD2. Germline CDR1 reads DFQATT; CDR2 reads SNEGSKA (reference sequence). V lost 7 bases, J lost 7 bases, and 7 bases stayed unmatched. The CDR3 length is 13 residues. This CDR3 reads CSERLAGRNTQYF. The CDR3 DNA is TGCAGTGAGAGACTAGCGGGGCGGAATACGCAGTATTTT.

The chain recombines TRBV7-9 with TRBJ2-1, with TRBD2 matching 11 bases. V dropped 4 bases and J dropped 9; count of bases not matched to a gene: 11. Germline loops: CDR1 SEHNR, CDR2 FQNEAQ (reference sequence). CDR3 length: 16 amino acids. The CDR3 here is CASSSQTSGASLEQFF. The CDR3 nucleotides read TGTGCCAGCAGCTCCCAGACTAGCGGGGCGTCTCTTGAGCAGTTCTTC. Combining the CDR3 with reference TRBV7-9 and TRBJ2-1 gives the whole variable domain DTGVSQNPRHKITKRGQNVTFRCDPISEHNRLYWYRQTLGQGPEFLTYFQNEAQLEKSRLLSDRFSAERPKGSFSTLEIQRTEQGDSAMYLCASSSQTSGASLEQFFGPGTRLTVL.

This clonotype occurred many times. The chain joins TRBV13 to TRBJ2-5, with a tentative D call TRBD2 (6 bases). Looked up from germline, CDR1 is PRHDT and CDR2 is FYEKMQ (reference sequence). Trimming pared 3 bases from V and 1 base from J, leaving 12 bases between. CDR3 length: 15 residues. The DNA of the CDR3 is TGTGCCAGCAGCTTTGAAGCGGGCAGCCAAGAGACCCAGTACTTC. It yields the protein CASSFEAGSQETQYF.

The CDR3 loop is CASHRGGLSWETQYF. As DNA, the CDR3 is TGTGCCAGTCATCGGGGGGGCCTTAGCTGGGAGACCCAGTACTTC. J is TRBJ2-5 and V is TRBV12-3 or TRBV12-4, with 8 bases that match TRBD2. J was trimmed by 5 bases and V by 9 bases; bases with no gene match: 14. This CDR3 contains 15 residues.

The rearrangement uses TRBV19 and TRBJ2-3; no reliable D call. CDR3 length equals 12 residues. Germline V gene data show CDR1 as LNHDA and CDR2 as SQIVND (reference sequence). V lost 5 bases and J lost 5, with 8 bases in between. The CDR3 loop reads CASSQYGDTQYF. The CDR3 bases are TGTGCCAGTAGTCAGTACGGAGATACGCAGTATTTT.

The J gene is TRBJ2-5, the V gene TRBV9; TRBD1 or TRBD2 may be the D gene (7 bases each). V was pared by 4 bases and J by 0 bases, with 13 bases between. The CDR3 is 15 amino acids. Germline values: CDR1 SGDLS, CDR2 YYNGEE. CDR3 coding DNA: TGTGCCAGCAGCTCCCAGGGGGGGTACCAAGAGACCCAGTACTTC. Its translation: CASSSQGGYQETQYF.

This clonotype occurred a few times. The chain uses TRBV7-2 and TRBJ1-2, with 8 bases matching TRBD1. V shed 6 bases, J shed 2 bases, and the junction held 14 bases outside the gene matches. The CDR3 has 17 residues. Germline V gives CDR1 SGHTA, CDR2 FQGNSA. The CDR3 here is CASRLAQGARGNYGYTF. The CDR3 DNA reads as TGTGCCAGCAGACTCGCCCAGGGGGCAAGGGGCAACTATGGCTACACCTTC.

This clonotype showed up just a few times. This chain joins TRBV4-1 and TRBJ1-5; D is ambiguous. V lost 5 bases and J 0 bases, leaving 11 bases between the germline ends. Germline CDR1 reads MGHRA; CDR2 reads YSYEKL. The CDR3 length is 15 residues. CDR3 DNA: TGCGCCAGCAGCTCTTACTCCGATAGCAATCAGCCCCAGCATTTT. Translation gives CASSSYSDSNQPQHF.

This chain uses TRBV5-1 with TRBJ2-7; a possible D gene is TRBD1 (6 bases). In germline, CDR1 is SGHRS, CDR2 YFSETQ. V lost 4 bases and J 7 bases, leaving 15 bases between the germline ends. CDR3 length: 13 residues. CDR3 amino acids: CASSKQGSLEQYF. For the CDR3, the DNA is TGCGCCAGCAGCAAACAGGGCTCGCTTGAGCAGTACTTC.

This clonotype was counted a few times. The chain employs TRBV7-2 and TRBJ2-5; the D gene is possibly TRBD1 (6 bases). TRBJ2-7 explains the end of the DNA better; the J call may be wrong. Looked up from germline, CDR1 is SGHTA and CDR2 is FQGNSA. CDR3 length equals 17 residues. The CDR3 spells CASSDIGLGTPLREQYF. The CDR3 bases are TGTGCCAGCAGCGATATAGGACTGGGGACACCTCTTCGCGAGCAGTACTTC.

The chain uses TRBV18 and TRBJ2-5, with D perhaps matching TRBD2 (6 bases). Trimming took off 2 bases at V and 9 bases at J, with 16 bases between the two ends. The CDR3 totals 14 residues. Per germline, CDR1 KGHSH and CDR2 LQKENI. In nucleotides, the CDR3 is TGTGCCAGCTCACCATCCAGGACTAACCCGTCCCAGTACTTC. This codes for CASSPSRTNPSQYF.